This T cell receptor (beta chain) was documented in a study of persistence of HIV-infected CD4 T cells. Study as a whole: Blood samples, up to 180 mL, came from multiple time points, except a couple of leukapheresis donors sampled once.

The stimulus was an HIV-1 Gag 15-mer peptide pool, around 1.1 ug/peptide/mL. CD40L/CD69 double-negative CD45RO-high memory CD4+ T cells were collected. Suppressive ART was started during chronic HIV-1 infection in these adults. Sequencing used immunoSEQ version 4 in survey mode. The assay was immunoSEQ multiplex PCR, and TCRdb's table has in-frame clones only and misses some. The sample yields 64,000 or so clones, approximately 75% seen once. Study-level points and caveats: Antigen-responding cells were enriched for degenerate expanded CDR3beta sequences. Bulk TCR data could not be restricted to HIV-1-infected CMV-responding cells.

Notes on this clone: The antigen is undetermined.

This TCR was recovered from an adult man with HIV who was CMV-seropositive. This specimen consisted of CD4+ T cells sorted from PBMCs after roughly 18-hour stimulation, obtained from a patient who received antiretroviral therapy.

CDR3 protein: CASSRDFSSVREQYF. As DNA, the CDR3 is TGTGCCAGTAGTAGGGACTTCTCCTCAGTGAGGGAGCAGTACTTC. V is TRBV19 and J is TRBJ2-7; TRBD2 might be the D (6 bases). The CDR3 has 15 amino acids. V lost 4 bases and J 7 bases, leaving 20 bases between the germline ends. Germline CDR1 and CDR2: LNHDA and SQIVND (reference sequence).